The rows below give T cell receptor beta chains drawn from one sample of a study of post-analysis software for immune sequencing data. Via MiXCR, TCRdb re-called the PCR reads, giving one row per CDR3 protein. The table includes hundreds of thousands of distinct CDR3 sequences, 25% to 30% detected once. Input material: blood. These receptors were obtained from a girl aged 10-17 years with multiple sclerosis. CDR3s include the opening cysteine and the closing phenylalanine or tryptophan. Fields, in order: J gene, CDR3 length, V gene, clone size, D gene, CDR3 protein, CDR3 DNA. D genes are given only for firm matches. Rows may omit the clone size; those that give it use once, few, many or a size class.

j_call: TRBJ1-4; cdr3_length: 14; v_call: TRBV4-1; clone_size: .; d_call: .; cdr3_aa: CASSTGFYVAKLFF; cdr3_nt: TGCGCCAGCAGCACGGGATTCTATGTAGCAAAACTGTTTTTT
j_call: TRBJ2-4; cdr3_length: 16; v_call: TRBV4-2; clone_size: few; d_call: .; cdr3_aa: CASSQVKDLAKNIQYF; cdr3_nt: TGTGCCAGCAGCCAAGTCAAAGACCTAGCCAAAAACATTCAGTACTTC
j_call: TRBJ2-1; cdr3_length: 16; v_call: TRBV11-2; clone_size: .; d_call: .; cdr3_aa: CASSLVPNRLDNEQFF; cdr3_nt: TGTGCCAGCAGCTTAGTTCCCAATCGGTTGGACAATGAGCAGTTCTTC
j_call: TRBJ2-3; cdr3_length: 16; v_call: TRBV14; clone_size: .; d_call: TRBD1; cdr3_aa: CTSSPWDRRNTDTQYF; cdr3_nt: TGTACCAGCAGCCCCTGGGACAGACGAAACACAGATACGCAGTATTTT
j_call: TRBJ1-2; cdr3_length: 14; v_call: TRBV6-5; clone_size: few; d_call: .; cdr3_aa: CASSYHIPADGYTF; cdr3_nt: TGTGCCAGCAGTTACCACATCCCAGCCGATGGCTACACCTTC
j_call: TRBJ1-4; cdr3_length: 15; v_call: TRBV20-1; clone_size: .; d_call: .; cdr3_aa: CSAAGTYATNEKLFF; cdr3_nt: TGCAGTGCCGCCGGGACGTATGCAACTAATGAAAAACTGTTTTTT
j_call: TRBJ2-7; cdr3_length: 15; v_call: TRBV6-5; clone_size: few; d_call: .; cdr3_aa: CASKRGSGASYEQYF; cdr3_nt: TGTGCCAGCAAACGGGGGTCGGGGGCCTCCTACGAGCAGTACTTC
j_call: TRBJ2-2; cdr3_length: 14; v_call: TRBV3-1; clone_size: .; d_call: .; cdr3_aa: CASSPPLDRGELFF; cdr3_nt: TGTGCCAGCAGCCCCCCACTCGACCGCGGGGAGCTGTTTTTT
j_call: TRBJ1-2; cdr3_length: 18; v_call: TRBV10-3; clone_size: .; d_call: TRBD1; cdr3_aa: CAISGRRQGGLTGYGYTF; cdr3_nt: TGTGCCATCAGTGGCCGCCGACAGGGTGGGCTGACTGGCTATGGCTACACCTTC
j_call: TRBJ1-2; cdr3_length: 12; v_call: TRBV6-6; clone_size: few; d_call: .; cdr3_aa: CASGAGNYGYTF; cdr3_nt: TGTGCCAGCGGGGCCGGTAACTATGGCTACACCTTC
j_call: TRBJ2-1; cdr3_length: 15; v_call: TRBV27; clone_size: few; d_call: .; cdr3_aa: CASSDPGGGPNEQFF; cdr3_nt: TGTGCCAGCAGCGATCCAGGGGGGGGACCGAATGAGCAGTTCTTC
j_call: TRBJ2-1; cdr3_length: 16; v_call: TRBV7-2; clone_size: .; d_call: .; cdr3_aa: CASSRRRTQSNNEQFF; cdr3_nt: TGTGCCAGCAGTAGAAGGAGAACACAGTCGAACAATGAGCAGTTCTTC
j_call: TRBJ2-7; cdr3_length: 14; v_call: TRBV6-5; clone_size: .; d_call: .; cdr3_aa: CASRSGGNSYEQYF; cdr3_nt: TGTGCCAGCAGGAGTGGGGGGAACTCCTACGAGCAGTACTTC
j_call: TRBJ2-3; cdr3_length: 14; v_call: TRBV10-2; clone_size: few; d_call: TRBD1; cdr3_aa: CASRRTGATDTQYF; cdr3_nt: TGCGCCAGCAGAAGGACAGGGGCGACAGATACGCAGTATTTT
j_call: TRBJ2-3; cdr3_length: 15; v_call: TRBV7-2; clone_size: few; d_call: TRBD2; cdr3_aa: CASNSRAGVGDTQYF; cdr3_nt: TGTGCCAGCAACTCTCGAGCGGGAGTGGGGGATACGCAGTATTTT
j_call: TRBJ1-1; cdr3_length: 18; v_call: TRBV4-1; clone_size: once; d_call: .; cdr3_aa: CASSHDIPGGGANTEAFF; cdr3_nt: TGCGCCAGCAGCCACGACATTCCAGGAGGAGGGGCGAACACTGAAGCTTTCTTT
j_call: TRBJ2-4; cdr3_length: 16; v_call: TRBV5-1; clone_size: few; d_call: TRBD2; cdr3_aa: CASSRGLAGGKNIQYF; cdr3_nt: TGCGCCAGCAGCCGGGGACTAGCGGGAGGGAAAAACATTCAGTACTTC
j_call: TRBJ2-3; cdr3_length: 16; v_call: TRBV6-2/TRBV6-3; clone_size: .; d_call: .; cdr3_aa: CASSYSNGGFTDTQYF; cdr3_nt: TGTGCCAGCAGTTACTCTAACGGGGGATTCACAGATACGCAGTATTTT
j_call: TRBJ1-5; cdr3_length: 13; v_call: TRBV3-1; clone_size: .; d_call: .; cdr3_aa: CASSQDIVQPQHF; cdr3_nt: TGTGCCAGCAGCCAAGATATAGTTCAGCCCCAGCATTTT
j_call: TRBJ2-1; cdr3_length: 16; v_call: TRBV3-1; clone_size: few; d_call: TRBD2; cdr3_aa: CASSQPTSGENNEQFF; cdr3_nt: TGTGCCAGCAGCCAACCCACTAGCGGGGAGAACAATGAGCAGTTCTTC
j_call: TRBJ1-1; cdr3_length: 18; v_call: TRBV4-1; clone_size: .; d_call: TRBD1; cdr3_aa: CASSQPRDRADVNTEAFF; cdr3_nt: TGCGCCAGCAGCCAACCCCGGGACAGGGCGGACGTGAACACTGAAGCTTTCTTT
j_call: TRBJ2-3; cdr3_length: 14; v_call: TRBV5-6; clone_size: .; d_call: TRBD1; cdr3_aa: CASSRDRETDTQYF; cdr3_nt: TGTGCCAGCAGCCGGGACAGGGAGACAGATACGCAGTATTTT
j_call: TRBJ1-2; cdr3_length: 15; v_call: TRBV4-1; clone_size: few; d_call: .; cdr3_aa: CASSQDRITNYGYTF; cdr3_nt: TGCGCCAGCAGCCAAGATCGGATTACTAACTATGGCTACACCTTC
j_call: TRBJ2-5; cdr3_length: 14; v_call: TRBV14; clone_size: .; d_call: .; cdr3_aa: CASSQDPYQETQYF; cdr3_nt: TGTGCCAGCAGCCAAGACCCGTACCAAGAGACCCAGTACTTC
j_call: TRBJ1-1; cdr3_length: 14; v_call: TRBV7-9; clone_size: .; d_call: .; cdr3_aa: CASSGSGANTEAFF; cdr3_nt: TGTGCCAGCAGCGGGTCAGGCGCGAACACTGAAGCTTTCTTT
j_call: TRBJ2-3; cdr3_length: 16; v_call: TRBV24-1; clone_size: .; d_call: .; cdr3_aa: CATSDPDEATTDTQYF; cdr3_nt: TGTGCCACCAGTGACCCCGATGAGGCGACGACAGATACGCAGTATTTT